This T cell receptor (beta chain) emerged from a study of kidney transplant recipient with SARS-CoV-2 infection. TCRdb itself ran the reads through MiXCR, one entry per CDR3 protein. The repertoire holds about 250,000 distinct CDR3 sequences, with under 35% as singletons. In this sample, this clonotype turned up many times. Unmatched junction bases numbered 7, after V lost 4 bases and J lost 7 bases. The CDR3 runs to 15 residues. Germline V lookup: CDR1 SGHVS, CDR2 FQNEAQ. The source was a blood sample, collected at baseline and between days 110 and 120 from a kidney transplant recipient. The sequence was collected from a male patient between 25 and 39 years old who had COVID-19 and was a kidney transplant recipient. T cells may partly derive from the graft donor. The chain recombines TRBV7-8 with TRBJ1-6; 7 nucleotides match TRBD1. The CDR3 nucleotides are TGTGCCAGCAGCTCGCGGGACAGTCTAAATTCACCCCTCCACTTT. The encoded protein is CASSSRDSLNSPLHF.